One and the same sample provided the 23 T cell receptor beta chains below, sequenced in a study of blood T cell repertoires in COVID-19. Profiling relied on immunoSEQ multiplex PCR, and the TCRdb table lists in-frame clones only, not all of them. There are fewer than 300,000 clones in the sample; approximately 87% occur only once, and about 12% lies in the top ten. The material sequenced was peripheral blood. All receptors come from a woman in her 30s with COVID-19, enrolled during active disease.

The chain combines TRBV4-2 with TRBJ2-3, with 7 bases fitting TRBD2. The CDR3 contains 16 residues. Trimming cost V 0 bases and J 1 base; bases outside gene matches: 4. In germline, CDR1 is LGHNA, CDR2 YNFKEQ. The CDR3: CASSQEMGLRTDTQYF. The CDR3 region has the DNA TGTGCCAGCAGCCAAGAAATGGGACTACGCACAGATACGCAGTATTTT.

CDR3: CASSLVSLDEQYF. Written as DNA, the CDR3 is TGTGCCAGCAGCTTAGTGAGTCTCGACGAGCAGTACTTC. The chain employs TRBV7-9 and TRBJ2-7; D uncertain. Between the trimmed V and J ends, which lost 1 base and 5 bases, there was a span of 9 bases. Looked up from germline, CDR1 is SEHNR and CDR2 is FQNEAQ (reference sequence). The CDR3 covers 13 residues.

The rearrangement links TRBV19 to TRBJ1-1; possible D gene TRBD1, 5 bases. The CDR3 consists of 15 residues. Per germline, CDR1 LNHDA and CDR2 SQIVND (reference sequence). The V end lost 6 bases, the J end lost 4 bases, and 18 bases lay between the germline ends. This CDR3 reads CASSSAGPMGTEAFF. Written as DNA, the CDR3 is TGTGCCAGTAGCTCAGCGGGGCCTATGGGCACTGAAGCTTTCTTT.

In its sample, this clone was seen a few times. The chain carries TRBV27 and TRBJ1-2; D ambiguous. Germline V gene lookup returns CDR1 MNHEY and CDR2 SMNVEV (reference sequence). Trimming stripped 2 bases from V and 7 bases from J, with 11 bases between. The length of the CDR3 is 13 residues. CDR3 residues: CASSLSGVGGYTF. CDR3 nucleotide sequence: TGTGCCAGCAGTTTAAGTGGAGTAGGTGGCTACACCTTC.

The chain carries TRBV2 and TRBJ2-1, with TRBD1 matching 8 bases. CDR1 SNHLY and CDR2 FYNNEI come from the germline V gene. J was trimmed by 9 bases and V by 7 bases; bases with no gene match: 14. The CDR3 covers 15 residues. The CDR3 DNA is TGTGCCAGCACCCCCACCGGGACAGGCGTGTTTGAGCAGTTCTTC. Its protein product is CASTPTGTGVFEQFF.

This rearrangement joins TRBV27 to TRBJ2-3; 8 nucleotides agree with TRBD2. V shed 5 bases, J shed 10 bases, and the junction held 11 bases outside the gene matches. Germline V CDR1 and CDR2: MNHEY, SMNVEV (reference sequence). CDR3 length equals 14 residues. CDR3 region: CASSPPGGWGAQYF. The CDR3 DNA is TGTGCCAGCAGTCCCCCGGGGGGGTGGGGTGCGCAGTATTTT.

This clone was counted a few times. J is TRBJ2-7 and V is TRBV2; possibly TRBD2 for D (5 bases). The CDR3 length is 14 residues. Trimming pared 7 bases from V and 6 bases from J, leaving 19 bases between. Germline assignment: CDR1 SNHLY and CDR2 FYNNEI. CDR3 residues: CASMSSGVRGEQYF. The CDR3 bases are TGTGCCAGCATGAGTTCCGGGGTTCGAGGCGAGCAGTACTTC.

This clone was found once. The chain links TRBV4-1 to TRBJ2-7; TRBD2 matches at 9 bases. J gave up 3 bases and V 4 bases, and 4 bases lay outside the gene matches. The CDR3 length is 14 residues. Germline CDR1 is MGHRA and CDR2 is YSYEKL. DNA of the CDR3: TGCGCCAGCAGCCGGGGGACTAGCAGCTACGAGCAGTACTTC. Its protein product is CASSRGTSSYEQYF.

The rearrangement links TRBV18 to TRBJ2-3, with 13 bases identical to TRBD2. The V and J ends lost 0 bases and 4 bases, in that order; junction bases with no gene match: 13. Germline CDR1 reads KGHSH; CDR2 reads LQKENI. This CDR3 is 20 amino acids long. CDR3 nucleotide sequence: TGTGCCAGCTCACCACCGGGATGGTCTTCCGGACTAGCGGGGGCAGATACGCAGTATTTT. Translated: CASSPPGWSSGLAGADTQYF.

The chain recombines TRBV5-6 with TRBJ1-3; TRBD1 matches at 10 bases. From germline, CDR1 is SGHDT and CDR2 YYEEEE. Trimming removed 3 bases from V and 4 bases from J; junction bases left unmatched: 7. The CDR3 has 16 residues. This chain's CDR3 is CASSWGTGAAGNTIYF. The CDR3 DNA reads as TGTGCCAGCAGCTGGGGGACAGGGGCAGCGGGAAACACCATATATTTT.

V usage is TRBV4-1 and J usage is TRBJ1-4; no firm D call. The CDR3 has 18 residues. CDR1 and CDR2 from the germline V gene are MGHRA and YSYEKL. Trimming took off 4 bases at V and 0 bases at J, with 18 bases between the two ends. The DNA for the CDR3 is TGCGCCAGCAGCCCAATACAATTCCAGGTCTCAACTAATGAAAAACTGTTTTTT. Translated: CASSPIQFQVSTNEKLFF.

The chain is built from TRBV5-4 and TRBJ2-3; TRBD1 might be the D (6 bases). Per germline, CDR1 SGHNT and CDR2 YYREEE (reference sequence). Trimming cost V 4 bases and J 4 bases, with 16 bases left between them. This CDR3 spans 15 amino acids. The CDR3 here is CASSGHRKGADTQYF. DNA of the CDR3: TGTGCCAGCAGCGGACACAGGAAGGGGGCAGATACGCAGTATTTT.

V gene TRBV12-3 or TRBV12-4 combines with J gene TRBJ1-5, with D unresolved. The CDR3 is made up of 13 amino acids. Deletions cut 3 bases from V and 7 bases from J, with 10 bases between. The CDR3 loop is CASSLHPEQPQHF. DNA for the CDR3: TGTGCCAGCAGTTTGCACCCCGAGCAGCCCCAGCATTTT.

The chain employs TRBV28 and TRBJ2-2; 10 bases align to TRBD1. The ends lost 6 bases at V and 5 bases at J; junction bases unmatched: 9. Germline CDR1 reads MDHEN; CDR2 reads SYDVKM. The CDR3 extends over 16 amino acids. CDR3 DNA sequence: TGTGCCAGCAGGCGGCCCGGGACAGGGGTAACCGGGGAGCTGTTTTTT. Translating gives CASRRPGTGVTGELFF.

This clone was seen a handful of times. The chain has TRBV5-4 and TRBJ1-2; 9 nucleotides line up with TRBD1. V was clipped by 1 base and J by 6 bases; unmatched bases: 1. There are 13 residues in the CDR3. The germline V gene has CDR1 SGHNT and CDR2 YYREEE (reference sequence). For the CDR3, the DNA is TGTGCCAGCAGCTTGCGGGACAGGGATGGCTACACCTTC. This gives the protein CASSLRDRDGYTF.

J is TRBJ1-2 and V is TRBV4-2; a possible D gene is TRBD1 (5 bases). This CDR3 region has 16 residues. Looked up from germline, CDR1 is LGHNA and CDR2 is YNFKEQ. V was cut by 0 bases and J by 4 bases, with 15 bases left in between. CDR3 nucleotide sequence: TGTGCCAGCAGCCAAGATACCACCGGGAGGGGCTATGGCTACACCTTC. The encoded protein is CASSQDTTGRGYGYTF.

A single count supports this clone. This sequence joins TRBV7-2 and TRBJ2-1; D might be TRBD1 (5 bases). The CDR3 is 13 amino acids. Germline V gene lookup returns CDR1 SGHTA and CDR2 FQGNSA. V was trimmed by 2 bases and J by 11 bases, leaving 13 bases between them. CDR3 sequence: CASSLYQGNKQFF. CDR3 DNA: TGTGCCAGCAGCTTATATCAGGGTAACAAGCAGTTCTTC.

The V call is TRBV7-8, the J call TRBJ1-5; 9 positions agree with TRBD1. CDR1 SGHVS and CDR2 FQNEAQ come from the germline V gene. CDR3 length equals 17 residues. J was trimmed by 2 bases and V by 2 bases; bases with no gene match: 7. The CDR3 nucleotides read TGTGCCAGCAGCTTAAGTGCACGGACAGGGGGCAATCAGCCCCAGCATTTT. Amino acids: CASSLSARTGGNQPQHF.

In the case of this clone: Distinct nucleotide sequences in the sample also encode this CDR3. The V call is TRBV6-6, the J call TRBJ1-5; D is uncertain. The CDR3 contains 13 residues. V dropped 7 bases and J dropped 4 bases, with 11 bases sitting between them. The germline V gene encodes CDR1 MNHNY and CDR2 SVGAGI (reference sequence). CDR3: CASTGSPNQPQHF. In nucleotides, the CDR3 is TGTGCCAGCACAGGTTCTCCGAATCAGCCCCAGCATTTT.

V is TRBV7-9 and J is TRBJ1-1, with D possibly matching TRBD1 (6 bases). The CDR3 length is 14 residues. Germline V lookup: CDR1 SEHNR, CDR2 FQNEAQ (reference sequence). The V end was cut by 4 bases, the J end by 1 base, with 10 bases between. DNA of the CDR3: TGTGCCAGCAGCTCTAGGACAGAGAACACTGAAGCTTTCTTT. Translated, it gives CASSSRTENTEAFF.

CDR3 coding DNA: TGTGCCAGTAGTATGGGGACAGGAGCTAACTATGGCTACACCTTC. Translated, it gives CASSMGTGANYGYTF. The genes are TRBV19 and TRBJ1-2; 8 bases agree with TRBD1. The J segment lost 0 bases and the V segment lost 3 bases, leaving 3 bases of the junction unmatched. Germline CDR1 LNHDA, CDR2 SQIVND (reference sequence). CDR3 size: 15 residues.

CDR3 bases: TGTGCCACCAGTGATCTTGGGGCCGGCAATGAGCAGTTCTTC. Protein product: CATSDLGAGNEQFF. The rearrangement links TRBV24-1 to TRBJ2-1; tentative D call: TRBD1 (5 bases). Germline values: CDR1 KGHDR, CDR2 SFDVKD. Trimming pared 3 bases from V and 6 bases from J, leaving 11 bases between. The CDR3 is 14 amino acids.

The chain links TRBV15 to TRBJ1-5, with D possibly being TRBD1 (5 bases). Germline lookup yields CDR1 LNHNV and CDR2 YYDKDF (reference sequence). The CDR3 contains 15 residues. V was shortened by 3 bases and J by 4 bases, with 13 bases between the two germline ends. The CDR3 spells CATSRGRVMNQPQHF. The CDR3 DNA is TGTGCCACCAGCAGGGGCAGGGTGATGAATCAGCCCCAGCATTTT.